One and the same sample provided the 2 T cell receptor beta chains below, sequenced in a study of T cells in women clearing cervical HPV infection. The assay was immunoSEQ multiplex PCR, and TCRdb's table has in-frame clones only and misses some. The clone table shows about 21,000 clones, with the ten largest holding 6%. Input material: blood buffy coat. These receptor sequences come from a woman between 18 and 69 years old with a cervical HPV16 infection that either progressed to CIN3+ or cleared (not recorded which).

As concerns this clone: With the read ending 3 residues before the CDR3 end, the germline J gene is used to fill in that end. The chain employs TRBV30 and TRBJ1-1, with D maybe TRBD1 (5 bases). The V end was cut by 8 bases, the J end by 3 bases, with 16 bases between. This CDR3 has 13 residues. Germline V gene sequence: CDR1 GTSNPN, CDR2 SVGIG (reference sequence). The covered CDR3 bases are TGTGCCACAGAAAGGGGAGGGGACACTGAA. This gives the protein CATERGGDTE. The full CDR3 is CATERGGDTEAFF.

Comment on this clone: The sequence runs out 3 residues before the end of the CDR3; the remainder is reconstructed from the germline J gene. The V and J genes are TRBV2 and TRBJ1-2, with 7 bases fitting TRBD1. The length of the CDR3 is 16 residues. Germline V CDR1 and CDR2: SNHLY, FYNNEI. V was pared by 7 bases and J by 2 bases, with 13 bases of the junction left unmatched. The CDR3 sequence is CASTEAPGTANYGYTF. The sequenced CDR3 bases are TGTGCCAGCACCGAGGCCCCCGGGACAGCAAACTATGGC. The full variable domain, rest sourced from reference TRBV2 and TRBJ1-2, is EPEVTQTPSHQVTQMGQEVILRCVPISNHLYFYWYRQILGQKVEFLVSFYNNEISEKSEIFDDQFSVERPDGSNFTLKIRSTKLEDSAMYFCASTEAPGTANYGYTFGSGTRLTVV.